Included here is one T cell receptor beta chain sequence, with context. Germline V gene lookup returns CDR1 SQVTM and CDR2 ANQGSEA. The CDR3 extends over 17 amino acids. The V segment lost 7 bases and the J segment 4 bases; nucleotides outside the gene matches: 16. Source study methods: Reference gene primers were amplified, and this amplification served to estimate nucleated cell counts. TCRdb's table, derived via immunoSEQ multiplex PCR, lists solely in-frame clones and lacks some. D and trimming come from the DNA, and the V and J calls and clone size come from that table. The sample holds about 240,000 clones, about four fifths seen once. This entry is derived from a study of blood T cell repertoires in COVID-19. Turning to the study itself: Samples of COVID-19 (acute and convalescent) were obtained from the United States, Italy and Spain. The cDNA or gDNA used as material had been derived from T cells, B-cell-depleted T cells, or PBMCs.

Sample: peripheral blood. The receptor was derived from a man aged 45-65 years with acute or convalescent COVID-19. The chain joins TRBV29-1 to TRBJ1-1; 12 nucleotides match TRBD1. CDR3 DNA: TGCAGCGCCCGCCCTCTGGGACAGGGGGCTATGAGCACTGAAGCTTTCTTT. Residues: CSARPLGQGAMSTEAFF. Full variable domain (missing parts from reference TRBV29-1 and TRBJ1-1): SAVISQKPSRDICQRGTSLTIQCQVDSQVTMMFWYRQQPGQSLTLIATANQGSEATYESGFVIDKFPISRPNLTFSTLTVSNMSPEDSSIYLCSARPLGQGAMSTEAFFGQGTRLTVV.